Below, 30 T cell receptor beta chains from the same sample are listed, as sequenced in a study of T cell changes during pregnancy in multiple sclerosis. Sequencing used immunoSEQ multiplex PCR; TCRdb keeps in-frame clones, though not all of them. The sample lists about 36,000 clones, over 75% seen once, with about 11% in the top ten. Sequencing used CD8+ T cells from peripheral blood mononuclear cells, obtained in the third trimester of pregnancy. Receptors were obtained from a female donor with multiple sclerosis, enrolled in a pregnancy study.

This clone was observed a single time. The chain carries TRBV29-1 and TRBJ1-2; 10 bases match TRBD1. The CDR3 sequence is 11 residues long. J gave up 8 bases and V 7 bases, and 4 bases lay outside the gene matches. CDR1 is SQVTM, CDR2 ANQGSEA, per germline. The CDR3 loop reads CSAGTGDGYTF. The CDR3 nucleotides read TGCAGCGCCGGGACAGGGGACGGCTACACCTTC. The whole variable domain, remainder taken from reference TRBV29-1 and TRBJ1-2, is SAVISQKPSRDICQRGTSLTIQCQVDSQVTMMFWYRQQPGQSLTLIATANQGSEATYESGFVIDKFPISRPNLTFSTLTVSNMSPEDSSIYLCSAGTGDGYTFGSGTRLTVV.

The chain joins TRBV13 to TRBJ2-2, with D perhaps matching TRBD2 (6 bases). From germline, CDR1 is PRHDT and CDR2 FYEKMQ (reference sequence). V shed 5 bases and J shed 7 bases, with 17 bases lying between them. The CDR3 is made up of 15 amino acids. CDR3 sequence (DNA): TGTGCCAGCAGCCCAGAGGTCCGGGGGAACGGGGAGCTGTTTTTT. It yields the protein CASSPEVRGNGELFF. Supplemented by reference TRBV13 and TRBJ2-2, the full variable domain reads AAGVIQSPRHLIKEKRETATLKCYPIPRHDTVYWYQQGPGQDPQFLISFYEKMQSDKGSIPDRFSAQQFSDYHSELNMSSLELGDSALYFCASSPEVRGNGELFFGEGSRLTVL.

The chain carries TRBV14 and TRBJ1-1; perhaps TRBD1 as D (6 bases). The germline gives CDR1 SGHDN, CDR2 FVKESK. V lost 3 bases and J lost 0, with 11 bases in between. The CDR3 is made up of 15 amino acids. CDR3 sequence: CASSQAGALNTEAFF. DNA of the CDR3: TGTGCCAGCAGCCAGGCGGGGGCCCTGAACACTGAAGCTTTCTTT.

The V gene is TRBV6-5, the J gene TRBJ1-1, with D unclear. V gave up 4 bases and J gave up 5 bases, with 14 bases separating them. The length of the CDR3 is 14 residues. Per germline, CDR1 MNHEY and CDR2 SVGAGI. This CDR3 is CASSFGSTVTEAFF. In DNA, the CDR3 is TGTGCCAGCAGTTTCGGGAGTACGGTGACTGAAGCTTTCTTT.

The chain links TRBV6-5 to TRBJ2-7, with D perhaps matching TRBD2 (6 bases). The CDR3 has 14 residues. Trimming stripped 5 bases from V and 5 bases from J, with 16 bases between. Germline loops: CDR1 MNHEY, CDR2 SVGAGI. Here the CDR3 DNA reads TGTGCCAGCAGTCCGATGGGGGGTGCGGACGAGCAGTACTTC. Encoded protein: CASSPMGGADEQYF.

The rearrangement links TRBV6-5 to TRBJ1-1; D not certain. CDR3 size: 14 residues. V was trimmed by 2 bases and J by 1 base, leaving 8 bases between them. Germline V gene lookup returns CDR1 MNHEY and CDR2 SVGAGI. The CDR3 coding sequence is TGTGCCAGCAGTTACGATGGCTGGAACACTGAAGCTTTCTTT. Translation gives CASSYDGWNTEAFF.

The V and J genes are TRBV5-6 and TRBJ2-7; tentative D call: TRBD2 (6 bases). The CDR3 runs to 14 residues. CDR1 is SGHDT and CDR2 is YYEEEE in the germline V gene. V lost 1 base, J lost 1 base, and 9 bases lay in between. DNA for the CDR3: TGTGCCAGCAGCTTGAACGGGGGTTCCTACGAGCAGTACTTC. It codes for CASSLNGGSYEQYF.

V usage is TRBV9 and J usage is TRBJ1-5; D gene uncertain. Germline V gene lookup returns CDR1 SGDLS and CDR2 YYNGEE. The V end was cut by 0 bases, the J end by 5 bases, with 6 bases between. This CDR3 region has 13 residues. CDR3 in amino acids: CASSVGPDQPQHF. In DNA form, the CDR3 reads TGTGCCAGCAGCGTAGGCCCAGATCAGCCCCAGCATTTT. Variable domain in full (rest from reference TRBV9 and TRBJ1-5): DSGVTQTPKHLITATGQRVTLRCSPRSGDLSVYWYQQSLDQGLQFLIQYYNGEERAKGNILERFSAQQFPDLHSELNLSSLELGDSALYFCASSVGPDQPQHFGDGTRLSIL.

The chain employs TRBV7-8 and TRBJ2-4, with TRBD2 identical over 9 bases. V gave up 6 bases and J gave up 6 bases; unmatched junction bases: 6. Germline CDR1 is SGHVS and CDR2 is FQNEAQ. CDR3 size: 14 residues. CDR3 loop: CASSLAGTLNIQYF. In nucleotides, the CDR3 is TGTGCCAGCAGTCTAGCGGGGACCCTAAACATTCAGTACTTC.

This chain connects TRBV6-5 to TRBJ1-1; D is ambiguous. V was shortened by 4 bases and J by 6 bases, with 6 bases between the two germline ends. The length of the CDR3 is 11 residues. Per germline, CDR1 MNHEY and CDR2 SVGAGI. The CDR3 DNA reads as TGTGCCAGCAGTTCAGGCCCTGAAGCTTTCTTT. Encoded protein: CASSSGPEAFF.

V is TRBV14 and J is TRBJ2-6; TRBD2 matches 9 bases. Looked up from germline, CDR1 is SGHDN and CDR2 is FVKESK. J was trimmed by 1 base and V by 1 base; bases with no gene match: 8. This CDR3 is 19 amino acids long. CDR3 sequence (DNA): TGTGCCAGCAGCCAAGCGACTGGACTAGCGAATTCTGGGGCCAACGTCCTGACTTTC. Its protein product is CASSQATGLANSGANVLTF. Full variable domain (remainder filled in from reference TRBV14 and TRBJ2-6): EAGVTQFPSHSVIEKGQTVTLRCDPISGHDNLYWYRRVMGKEIKFLLHFVKESKQDESGMPNNRFLAERTGGTYSTLKVQPAELEDSGVYFCASSQATGLANSGANVLTFGAGSRLTVL.

CDR3: CASSDPLDRVNNSPLHF. CDR3 DNA: TGTGCCAGCAGTGACCCATTAGACAGGGTGAACAATTCACCCCTCCACTTT. The chain carries TRBV6-4 and TRBJ1-6; 7 bases fit TRBD1. This CDR3 is 17 amino acids long. The ends lost 2 bases at V and 7 bases at J; junction bases unmatched: 11. Germline loops: CDR1 MRHNA, CDR2 SNTAGT.

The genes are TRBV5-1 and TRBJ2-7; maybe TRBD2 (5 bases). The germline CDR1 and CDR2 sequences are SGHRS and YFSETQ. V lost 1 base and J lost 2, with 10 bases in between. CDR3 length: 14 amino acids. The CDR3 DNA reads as TGCGCCAGCAGCTTGACAGCGGCTACCTACGAGCAGTACTTC. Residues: CASSLTAATYEQYF.

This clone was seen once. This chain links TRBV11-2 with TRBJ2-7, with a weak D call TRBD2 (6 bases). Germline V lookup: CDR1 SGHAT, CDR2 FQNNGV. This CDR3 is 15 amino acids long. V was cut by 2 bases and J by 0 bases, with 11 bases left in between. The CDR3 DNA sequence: TGTGCCAGCAGCTTATGGCGGGAAGGCTCCTACGAGCAGTACTTC. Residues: CASSLWREGSYEQYF.

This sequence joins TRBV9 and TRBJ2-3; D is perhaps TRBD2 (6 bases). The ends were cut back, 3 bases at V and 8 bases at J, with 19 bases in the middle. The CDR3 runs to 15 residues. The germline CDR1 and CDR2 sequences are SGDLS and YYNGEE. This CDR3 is CASSAGETTTGTQYF. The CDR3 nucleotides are TGTGCCAGCAGCGCGGGGGAGACTACCACCGGTACGCAGTATTTT. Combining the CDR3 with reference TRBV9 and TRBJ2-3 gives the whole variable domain DSGVTQTPKHLITATGQRVTLRCSPRSGDLSVYWYQQSLDQGLQFLIQYYNGEERAKGNILERFSAQQFPDLHSELNLSSLELGDSALYFCASSAGETTTGTQYFGPGTRLTVL.

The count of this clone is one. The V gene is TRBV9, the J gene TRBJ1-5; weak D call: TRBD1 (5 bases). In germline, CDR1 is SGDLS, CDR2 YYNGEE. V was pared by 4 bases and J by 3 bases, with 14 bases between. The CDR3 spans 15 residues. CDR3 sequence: CASSSTALLNQPQHF. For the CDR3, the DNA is TGTGCCAGCAGCTCGACAGCCCTTCTCAATCAGCCCCAGCATTTT.

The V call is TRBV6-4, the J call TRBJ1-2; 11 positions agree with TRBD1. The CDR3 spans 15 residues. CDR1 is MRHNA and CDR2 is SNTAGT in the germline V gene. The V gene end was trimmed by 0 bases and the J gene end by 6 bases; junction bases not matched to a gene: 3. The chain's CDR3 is CASSDSGTGGDGYTF. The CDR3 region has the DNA TGTGCCAGCAGTGACTCCGGGACAGGGGGGGATGGCTACACCTTC.

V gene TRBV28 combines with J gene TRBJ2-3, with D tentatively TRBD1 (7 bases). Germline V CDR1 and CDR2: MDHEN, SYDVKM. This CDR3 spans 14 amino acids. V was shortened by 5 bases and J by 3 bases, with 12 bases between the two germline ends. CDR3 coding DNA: TGTGCCAGCAGTACAGGGGACTTTACAGATACGCAGTATTTT. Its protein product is CASSTGDFTDTQYF.

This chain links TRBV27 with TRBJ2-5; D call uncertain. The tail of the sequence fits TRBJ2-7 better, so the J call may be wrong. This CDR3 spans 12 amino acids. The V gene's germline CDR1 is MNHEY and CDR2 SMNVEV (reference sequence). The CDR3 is CASFTSSYEQYF. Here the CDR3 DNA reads TGTGCCAGCTTCACGAGCTCCTACGAGCAGTACTTC.

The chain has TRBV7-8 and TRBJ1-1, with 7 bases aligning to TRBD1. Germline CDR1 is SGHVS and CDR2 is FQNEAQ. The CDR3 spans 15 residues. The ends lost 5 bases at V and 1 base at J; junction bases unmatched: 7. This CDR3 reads CASSPRTGSNTEAFF. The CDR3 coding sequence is TGTGCCAGCAGCCCCAGGACAGGCTCGAACACTGAAGCTTTCTTT.

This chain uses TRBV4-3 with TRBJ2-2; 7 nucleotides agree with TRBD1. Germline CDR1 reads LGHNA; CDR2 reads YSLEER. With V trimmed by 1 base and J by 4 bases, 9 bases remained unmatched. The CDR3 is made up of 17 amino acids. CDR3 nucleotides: TGCGCCAGCAGCCAAGGGTCGACAGGGATGGGCACCGGGGAGCTGTTTTTT. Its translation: CASSQGSTGMGTGELFF.

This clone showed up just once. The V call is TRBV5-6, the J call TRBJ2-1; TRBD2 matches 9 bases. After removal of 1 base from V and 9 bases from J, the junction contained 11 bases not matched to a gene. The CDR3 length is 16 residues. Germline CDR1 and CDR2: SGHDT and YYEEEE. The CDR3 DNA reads TGTGCCAGCAGCTTGTTTGGCGGGGGGGATTTTGGTGAGCAGTTCTTC. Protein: CASSLFGGGDFGEQFF. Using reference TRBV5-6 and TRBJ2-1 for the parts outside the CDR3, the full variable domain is DAGVTQSPTHLIKTRGQQVTLRCSPKSGHDTVSWYQQALGQGPQFIFQYYEEEERQRGNFPDRFSGHQFPNYSSELNVNALLLGDSALYLCASSLFGGGDFGEQFFGPGTRLTVL.

CDR3 nucleotides: TGTGCCAGCAGTCCGACAGGGATTCAAGAGGGCTACACCTTC. It translates to CASSPTGIQEGYTF. The chain is built from TRBV27 and TRBJ1-2; 7 bases are shared with TRBD1. This CDR3 spans 14 amino acids. The germline CDR1 and CDR2 sequences are MNHEY and SMNVEV (reference sequence). V shed 5 bases, J shed 8 bases, and the junction held 11 bases outside the gene matches.

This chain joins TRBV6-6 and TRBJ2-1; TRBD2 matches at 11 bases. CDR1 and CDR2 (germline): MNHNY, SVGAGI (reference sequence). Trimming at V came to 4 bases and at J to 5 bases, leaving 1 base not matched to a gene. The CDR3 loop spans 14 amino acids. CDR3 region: CASSLGLADNEQFF. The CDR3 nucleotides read TGTGCCAGCAGTTTGGGACTAGCGGACAATGAGCAGTTCTTC.

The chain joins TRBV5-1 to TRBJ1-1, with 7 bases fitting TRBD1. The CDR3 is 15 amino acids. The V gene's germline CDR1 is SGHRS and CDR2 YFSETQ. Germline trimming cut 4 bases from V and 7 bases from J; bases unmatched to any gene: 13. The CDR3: CASSSGLTGYDEAFF. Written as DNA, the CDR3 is TGCGCCAGCAGCAGTGGTTTGACAGGGTATGATGAAGCTTTCTTT. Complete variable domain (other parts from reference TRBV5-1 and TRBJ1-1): KAGVTQTPRYLIKTRGQQVTLSCSPISGHRSVSWYQQTPGQGLQFLFEYFSETQRNKGNFPGRFSGRQFSNSRSEMNVSTLELGDSALYLCASSSGLTGYDEAFFGQGTRLTVV.

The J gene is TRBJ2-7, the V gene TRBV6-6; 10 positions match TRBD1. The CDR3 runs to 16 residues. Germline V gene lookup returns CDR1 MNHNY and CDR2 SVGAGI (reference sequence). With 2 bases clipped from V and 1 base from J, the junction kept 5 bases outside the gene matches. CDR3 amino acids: CASSYPTGGQSYEQYF. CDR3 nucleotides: TGTGCCAGCAGTTACCCGACAGGGGGCCAATCCTACGAGCAGTACTTC.

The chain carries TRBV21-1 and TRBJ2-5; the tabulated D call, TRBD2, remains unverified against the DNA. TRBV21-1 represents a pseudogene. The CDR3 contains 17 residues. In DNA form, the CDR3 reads TGTGCCAGCAGCAAAGAGCGGGGGAGCCCCATCCAAGAGACCCAGTACTTC. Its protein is CASSKERGSPIQETQYF.

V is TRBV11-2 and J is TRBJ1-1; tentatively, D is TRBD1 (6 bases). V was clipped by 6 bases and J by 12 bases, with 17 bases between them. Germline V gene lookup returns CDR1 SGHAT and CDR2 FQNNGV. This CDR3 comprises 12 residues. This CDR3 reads CASSPGEILTFF. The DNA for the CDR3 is TGTGCCAGCAGTCCAGGGGAGATCTTGACTTTCTTT.

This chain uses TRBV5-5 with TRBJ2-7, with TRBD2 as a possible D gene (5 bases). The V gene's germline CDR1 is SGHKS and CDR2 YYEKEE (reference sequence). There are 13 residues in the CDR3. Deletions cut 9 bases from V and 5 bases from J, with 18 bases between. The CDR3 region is CATSTGTVNEQYF. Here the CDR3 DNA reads TGTGCCACTTCGACGGGAACTGTAAACGAGCAGTACTTC.

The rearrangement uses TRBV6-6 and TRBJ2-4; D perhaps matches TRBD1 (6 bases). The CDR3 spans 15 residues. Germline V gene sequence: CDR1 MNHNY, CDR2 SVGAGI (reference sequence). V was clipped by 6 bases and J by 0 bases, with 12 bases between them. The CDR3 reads CASSPGQLAKNIQYF. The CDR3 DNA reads TGTGCCAGCAGCCCGGGACAACTAGCCAAAAACATTCAGTACTTC.